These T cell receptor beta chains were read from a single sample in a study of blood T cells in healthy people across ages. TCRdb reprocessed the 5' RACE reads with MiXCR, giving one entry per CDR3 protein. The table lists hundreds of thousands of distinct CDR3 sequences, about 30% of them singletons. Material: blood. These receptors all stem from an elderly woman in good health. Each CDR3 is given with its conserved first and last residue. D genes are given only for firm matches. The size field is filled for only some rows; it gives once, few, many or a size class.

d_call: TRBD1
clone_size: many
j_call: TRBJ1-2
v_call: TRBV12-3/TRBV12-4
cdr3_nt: TGTGCCAGCACCCAACAGGGGCGCCCCTATGGCTACACCTTC
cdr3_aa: CASTQQGRPYGYTF

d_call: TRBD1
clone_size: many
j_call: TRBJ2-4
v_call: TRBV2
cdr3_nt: TGTGCCAGCAGTCAACTGGGACAGCCGCATGGAAACATTCAGTACTTC
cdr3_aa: CASSQLGQPHGNIQYF

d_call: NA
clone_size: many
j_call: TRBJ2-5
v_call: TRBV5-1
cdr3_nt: TGCGCCAGCGAACGCTCTGGGACAAGCCAAGAGACCCAGTACTTC
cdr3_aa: CASERSGTSQETQYF

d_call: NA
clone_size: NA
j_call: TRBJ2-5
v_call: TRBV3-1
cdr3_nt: TGTGTCAGCAGCCGGGCCCGGGAGACCCAGTACTTC
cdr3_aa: CVSSRARETQYF

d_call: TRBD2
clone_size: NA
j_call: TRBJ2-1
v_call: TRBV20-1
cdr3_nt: TGCAGTGCTAGCGGAAGTATTGGACTAGCGGGAGGTTCATACAATGAGCAGTTCTTC
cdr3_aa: CSASGSIGLAGGSYNEQFF

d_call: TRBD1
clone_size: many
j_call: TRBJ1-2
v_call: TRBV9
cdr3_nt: TGTGCCAGCAGCATACAGGGGGGCGCTAACTATGGCTACACCTTC
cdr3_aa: CASSIQGGANYGYTF

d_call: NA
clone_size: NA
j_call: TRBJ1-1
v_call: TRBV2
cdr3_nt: TGTGCCAGCAGTAAAGGGGCCGTAATGGGCACTGAAGCTTTCTTT
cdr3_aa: CASSKGAVMGTEAFF

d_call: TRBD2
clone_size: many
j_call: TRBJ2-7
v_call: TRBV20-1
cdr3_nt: TGCAGTGCCCGAGCGGGGGGCAACTCCTACGAGCAGTACTTC
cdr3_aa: CSARAGGNSYEQYF

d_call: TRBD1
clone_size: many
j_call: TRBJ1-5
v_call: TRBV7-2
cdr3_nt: TGTGCCAGCAGCTTGGGGGACAGGCCCTATAGCAATCAGCCCCAGCATTTT
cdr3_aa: CASSLGDRPYSNQPQHF

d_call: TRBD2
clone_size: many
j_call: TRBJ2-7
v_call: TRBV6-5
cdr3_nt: TGTGCCAGCAGTTCGGGGGGAACCTACGAGCAGTACTTC
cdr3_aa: CASSSGGTYEQYF

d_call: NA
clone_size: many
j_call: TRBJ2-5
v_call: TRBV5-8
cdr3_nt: TGTGCCAGCAGCTTGGGGGGCCATATCAAACAAGAGACCCAGTACTTC
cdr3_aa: CASSLGGHIKQETQYF

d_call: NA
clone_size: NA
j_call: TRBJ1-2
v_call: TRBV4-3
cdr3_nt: TGCGCCAGCAGCCAAGGGCTTTACGTAGACAGCTCTAACTATGGCTACACCTTC
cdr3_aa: CASSQGLYVDSSNYGYTF

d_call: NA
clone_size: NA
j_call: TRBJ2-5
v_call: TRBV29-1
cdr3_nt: TGCAGCGTTGGCCTACAACAGGGTGGGGAGACCCAGTACTTC
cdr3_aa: CSVGLQQGGETQYF

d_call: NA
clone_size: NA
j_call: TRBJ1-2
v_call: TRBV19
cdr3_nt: TGTGCCAGTAACAGCCTCAGAATCTATGGCTACACCTTC
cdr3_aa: CASNSLRIYGYTF

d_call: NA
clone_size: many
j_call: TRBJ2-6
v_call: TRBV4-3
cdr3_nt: TGCGCCAGCAGCCAAGCTGGGGCCAACGTCCTGACTTTC
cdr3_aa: CASSQAGANVLTF

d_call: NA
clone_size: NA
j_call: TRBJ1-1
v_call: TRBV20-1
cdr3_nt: TGCAGTGCTAGAGCAACTAAAATCACTGAAGCTTTCTTT
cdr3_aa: CSARATKITEAFF

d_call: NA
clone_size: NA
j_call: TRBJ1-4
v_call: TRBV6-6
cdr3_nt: TGTGCCAGCATGGGGGCTGTCAGGGGAAAACTGTTTTTT
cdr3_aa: CASMGAVRGKLFF

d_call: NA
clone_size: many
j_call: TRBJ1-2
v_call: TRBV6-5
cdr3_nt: TGTGCCAGCAGTTACTCGAGGCAGGGACCTGGCTACACCTTC
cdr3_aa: CASSYSRQGPGYTF

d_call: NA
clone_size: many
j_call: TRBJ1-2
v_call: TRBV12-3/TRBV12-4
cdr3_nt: TGTGCCAGCAGTTTAAAGAACCACTATGGCTACACCTTC
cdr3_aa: CASSLKNHYGYTF

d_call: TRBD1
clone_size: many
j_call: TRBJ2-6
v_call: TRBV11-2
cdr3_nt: TGTGCCAGCAGCCTACAGACAGGGGGCTCTGGGGCCAACGTCCTGACTTTC
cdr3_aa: CASSLQTGGSGANVLTF

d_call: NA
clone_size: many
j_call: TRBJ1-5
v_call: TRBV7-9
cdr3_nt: TGTGCCAGCAGCGGAGGGCAGGGCGAACAGCCCCAGCATTTT
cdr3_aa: CASSGGQGEQPQHF

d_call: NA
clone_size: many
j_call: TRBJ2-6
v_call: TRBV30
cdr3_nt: TGTGCCTGGAGTCAAGCGGTGGATGGGGCCAACGTCCTGACTTTC
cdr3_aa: CAWSQAVDGANVLTF

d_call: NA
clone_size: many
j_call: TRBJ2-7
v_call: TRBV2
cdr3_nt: TGTGCCAGCACGACTGACAGGAGCTTTTTAAACGAGCAGTACTTC
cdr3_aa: CASTTDRSFLNEQYF

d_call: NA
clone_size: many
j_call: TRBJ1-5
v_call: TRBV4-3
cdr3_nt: TGCGCCAGCAGCCCTGAGGGGGGAGAGGATCAGCCCCAGCATTTT
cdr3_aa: CASSPEGGEDQPQHF

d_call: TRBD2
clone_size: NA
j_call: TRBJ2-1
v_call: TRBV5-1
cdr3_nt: TGCGCCAGCAGCTTGGGAGCTAGCGGGGGGTTGTTAACGAATGAGCAGTTCTTC
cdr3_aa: CASSLGASGGLLTNEQFF

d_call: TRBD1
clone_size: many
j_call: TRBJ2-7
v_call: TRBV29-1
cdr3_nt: TGCAGCGTTCCCGGGACAGGGACCTACGAGCAGTACTTC
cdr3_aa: CSVPGTGTYEQYF

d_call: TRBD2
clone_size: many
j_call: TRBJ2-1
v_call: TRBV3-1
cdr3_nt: TGTGCCAGCAGCCAAGATGGTTCTAGCGGGGGGTATTACAATGAGCAGTTCTTC
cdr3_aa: CASSQDGSSGGYYNEQFF

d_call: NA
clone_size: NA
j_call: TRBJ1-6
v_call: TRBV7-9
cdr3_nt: TGTGCCAGCAGCTTCTGGGGGGGGACAAAAAATTCACCCCTCCACTTT
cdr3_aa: CASSFWGGTKNSPLHF

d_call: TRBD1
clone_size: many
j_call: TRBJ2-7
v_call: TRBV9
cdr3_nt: TGTGCCAGCAGCGTAGGGGGTTCTACGGACAGGGGATACGAGCAGTACTTC
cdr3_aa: CASSVGGSTDRGYEQYF

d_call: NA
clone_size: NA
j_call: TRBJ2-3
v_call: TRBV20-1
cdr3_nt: TGCAGTGCTAGATACCATGTCGGGGTTCAAGATACGCAGTATTTT
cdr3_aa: CSARYHVGVQDTQYF

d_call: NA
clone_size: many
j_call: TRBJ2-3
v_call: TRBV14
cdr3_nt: TGTGCCAGCAGCCCCTTGGACACAGATACGCAGTATTTT
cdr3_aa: CASSPLDTDTQYF

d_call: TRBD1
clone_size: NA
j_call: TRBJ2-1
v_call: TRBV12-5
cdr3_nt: TGTGCTAGTGGTTTGGCCTCGACAGGGGCTAATGAGCAGTTCTTC
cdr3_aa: CASGLASTGANEQFF

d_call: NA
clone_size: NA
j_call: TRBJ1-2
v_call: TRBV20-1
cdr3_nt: TGCAGTGCCCCTCTTTTGGGTGGCTACACCTTC
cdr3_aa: CSAPLLGGYTF

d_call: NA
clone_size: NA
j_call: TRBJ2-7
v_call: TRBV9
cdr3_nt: TGTGCCAGCAGCGTAGGCCCGGGTAGTTTGTACAATGAGCAGTACTTC
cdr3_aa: CASSVGPGSLYNEQYF

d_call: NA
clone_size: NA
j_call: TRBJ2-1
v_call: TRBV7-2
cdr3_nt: TGTGCCAGCAGCTTTGATCTAGGCGGCGAGCAGTTCTTC
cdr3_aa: CASSFDLGGEQFF

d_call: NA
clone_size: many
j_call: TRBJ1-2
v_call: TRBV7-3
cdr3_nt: TGTGCCAGCAGCCCCACACCGGAGGTGAGCTACACCTTC
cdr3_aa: CASSPTPEVSYTF

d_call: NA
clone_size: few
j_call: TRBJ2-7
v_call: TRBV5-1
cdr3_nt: TGCGCCAGCAGCTGGGCTGACAACTCCTACGAGCAGTACTTC
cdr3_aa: CASSWADNSYEQYF

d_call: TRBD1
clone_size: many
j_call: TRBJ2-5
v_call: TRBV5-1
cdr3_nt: TGCGCCAGCAGCGGGGGACAGGGGGCGCGAGAGACCCAGTACTTC
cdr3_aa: CASSGGQGARETQYF

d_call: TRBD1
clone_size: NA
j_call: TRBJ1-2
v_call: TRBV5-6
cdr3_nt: TGTGCTAGCAGCGGGTCCCGGGACAGTCGTTATGGCTACACCTTC
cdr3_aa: CASSGSRDSRYGYTF

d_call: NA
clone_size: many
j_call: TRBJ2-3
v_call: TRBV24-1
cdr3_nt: TGTGCCACCAGTGATTCAGGGATTAGCACAGATACGCAGTATTTT
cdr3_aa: CATSDSGISTDTQYF

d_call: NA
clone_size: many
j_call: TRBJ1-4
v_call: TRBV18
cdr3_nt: TGTGCCAGCTCACCACAGGCGTCAGCAACTAATGAAAAACTGTTTTTT
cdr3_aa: CASSPQASATNEKLFF

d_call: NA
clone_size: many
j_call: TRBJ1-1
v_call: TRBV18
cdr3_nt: TGTGCCAGCTCACCACTCGGGACAACGAACACTGAAGCTTTCTTT
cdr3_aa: CASSPLGTTNTEAFF

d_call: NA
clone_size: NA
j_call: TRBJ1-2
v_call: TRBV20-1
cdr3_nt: TGCAGTGCTAGAGTCCAGTCCCGTTCCTATGGCTACACCTTC
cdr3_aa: CSARVQSRSYGYTF

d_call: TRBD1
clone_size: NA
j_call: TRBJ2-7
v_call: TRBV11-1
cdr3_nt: TGTGCCAGCAGCTTAGGGGACAGGGTGGTTCCCTCCTACGAGCAGTACTTC
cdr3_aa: CASSLGDRVVPSYEQYF

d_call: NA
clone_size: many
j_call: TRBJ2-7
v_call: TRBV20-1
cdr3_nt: TGCAGTGCTACGACAGGGAGGGACGAGCAGTACTTC
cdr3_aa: CSATTGRDEQYF

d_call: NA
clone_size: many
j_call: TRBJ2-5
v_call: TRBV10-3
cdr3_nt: TGTGCCATCAGTGATGGTCGAGGGGGACAAGAGACCCAGTACTTC
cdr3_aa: CAISDGRGGQETQYF